The clone carrying this T cell receptor beta chain was observed a few times. Its specificity is not known. The data derive from a study of vaccination and CD4 T cells after COVID-19. Study at large: Median time from second vaccine dose to sampling was roughly 65 days (14 to 241). Findings and caveats of the study: The authors identified 304 of 307 vaccine-specific clones in convalescent patients as spike mono-reactive.

Described treatment: approximately nine-day PBMC culture with coronavirus spike peptide pools or control peptides (ViraFEST assay). Wells that each held around 2.1 million PBMCs were cultured with roughly 9.8 IU/ml IL-2 and about 10 ug/ml peptide pools. Half the growth medium was swapped for new IL-2 medium on days 3 and 7. V dropped 1 base and J dropped 3 bases, with 6 bases sitting between them. Germline CDR1 SGHTA, CDR2 FQGNSA. CDR3 size: 13 residues. The Oncomine TCR Beta short-read assay was applied to DNA of cultured CD4+ T cells. TCRdb ran MiXCR on the PCR reads and lists one entry per CDR3 protein. There are about 9,700 distinct CDR3 sequences in the sample; less than 65% occur only once, and about 20% lies in the top ten.

This TCR derives from a human donor who had recovered from COVID-19. This sequence joins TRBV7-2 and TRBJ1-1, with D tentatively TRBD1 (5 bases). The specimen was CD4+ T cells from blood, cultured in vitro. DNA for the CDR3: TGTGCCAGCAGCTTAGGGGGCCACACTGAAGCTTTCTTT. It encodes CASSLGGHTEAFF. Together with reference TRBV7-2 and TRBJ1-1, the CDR3 gives the full variable domain: GAGVSQSPSNKVTEKGKDVELRCDPISGHTALYWYRQSLGQGLEFLIYFQGNSAPDKSGLPSDRFSAERTGGSVSTLTIQRTQQEDSAVYLCASSLGGHTEAFFGQGTRLTVV.